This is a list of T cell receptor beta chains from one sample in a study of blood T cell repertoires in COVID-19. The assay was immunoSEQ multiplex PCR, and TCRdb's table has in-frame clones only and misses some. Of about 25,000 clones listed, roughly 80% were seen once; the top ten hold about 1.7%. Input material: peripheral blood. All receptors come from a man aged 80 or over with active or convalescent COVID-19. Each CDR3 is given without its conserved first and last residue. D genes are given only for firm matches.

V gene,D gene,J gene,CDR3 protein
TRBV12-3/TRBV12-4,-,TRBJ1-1,ASSTTGPAF
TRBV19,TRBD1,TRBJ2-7,ASSPSPGQGPYEQY
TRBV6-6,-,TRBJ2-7,ATRGTGSSYEQY
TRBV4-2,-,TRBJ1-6,ASSHEASYNSPLH
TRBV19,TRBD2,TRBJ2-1,ASSRSSGPPYNEQF
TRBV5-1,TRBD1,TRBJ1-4,ASSLKGQGGNEKLF
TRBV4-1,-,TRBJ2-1,ASSRLGANEQF
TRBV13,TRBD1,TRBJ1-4,ASSVHRGPSRQTSTTNEKLF
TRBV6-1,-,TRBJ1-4,ASSDRGEKLF
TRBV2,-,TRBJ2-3,ASSEGHNTDTQY
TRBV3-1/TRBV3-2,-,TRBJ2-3,ASSQGQVWRRTDTQY
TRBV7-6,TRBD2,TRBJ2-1,ASSLGRGGPNEQF
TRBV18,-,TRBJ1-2,ASSPSSGYGYT
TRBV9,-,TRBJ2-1,ASSSSRGDPTTNEQF
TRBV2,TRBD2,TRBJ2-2,ASRKLATNTGELF
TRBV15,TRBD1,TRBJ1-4,ATSRDIMGQGGEKLF
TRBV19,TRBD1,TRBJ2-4,ASSQTGGANIQY
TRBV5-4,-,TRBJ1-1,ASSGAEGTEAF
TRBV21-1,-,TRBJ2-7,ASSVPSERVPYEQY
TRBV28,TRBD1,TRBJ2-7,ASSPIGTGIYEQY
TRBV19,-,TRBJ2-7,ASSPGAYPGSEQY
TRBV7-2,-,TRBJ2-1,ASSLLGSSYNEQF
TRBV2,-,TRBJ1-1,ARITGPNTEAF
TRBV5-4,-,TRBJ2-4,ASSFGGNKNIQY
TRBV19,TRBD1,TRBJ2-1,ASSTDRGIYNEQF
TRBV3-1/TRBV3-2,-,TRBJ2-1,ASSQAPGISRNEQF
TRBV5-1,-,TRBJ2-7,ASSLALGGAPYEQY
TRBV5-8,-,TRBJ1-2,ASSLGAPGDGYT
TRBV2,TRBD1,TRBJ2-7,ASSEETGYPYEQY
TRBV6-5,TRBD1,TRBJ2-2,ASSLQGTATGELF
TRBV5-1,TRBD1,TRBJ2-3,ASTLGGQGTDTQY
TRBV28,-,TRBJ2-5,ASSFRYAVPETQY
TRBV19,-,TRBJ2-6,ASSIVARSSGANVLT
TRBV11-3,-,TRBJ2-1,ASSLTDSYNEQF
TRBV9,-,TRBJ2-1,ASSVSGSSYNEQF
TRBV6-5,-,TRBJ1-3,ASSYGPYSGNTIY
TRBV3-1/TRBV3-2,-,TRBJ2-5,ASSQVPGQQETQY
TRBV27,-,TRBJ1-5,ASSLSPYSNQPQH
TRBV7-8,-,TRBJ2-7,ASSLGGSFGEQY
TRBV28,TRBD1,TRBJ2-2,ASSDTPGGGNTGELF
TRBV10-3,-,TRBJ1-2,AISESTAQKFGYT
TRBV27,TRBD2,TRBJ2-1,ASSRSTSGSYNEQF
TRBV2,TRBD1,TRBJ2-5,ASRGGTGDETQY
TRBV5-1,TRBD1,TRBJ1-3,ASSDQGVGNTIY
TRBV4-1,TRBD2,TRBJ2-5,ASSQGGLAPETQY
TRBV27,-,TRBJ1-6,ASSLWSTRGSPLH
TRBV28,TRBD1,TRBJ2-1,ASSRGQGAVGQF
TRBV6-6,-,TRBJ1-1,ASSYASPGANTEAF
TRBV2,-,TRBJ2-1,ASSEGLGPF
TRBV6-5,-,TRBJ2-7,ASSRRDTLYEQY
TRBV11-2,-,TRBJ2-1,ASSPAVRLNEQF
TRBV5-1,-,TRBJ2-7,ASSSADRIH
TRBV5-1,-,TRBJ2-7,ASSLDSAYEQY
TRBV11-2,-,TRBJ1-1,ASSRLRGNTEAF
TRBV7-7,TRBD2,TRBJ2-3,ASSLTGGRTDTQY
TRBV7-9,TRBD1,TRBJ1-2,ASSPRDRANYGYT
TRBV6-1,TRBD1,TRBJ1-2,ASSDRTGDYGYT
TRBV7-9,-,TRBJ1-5,ASSLEQGDNQPQH
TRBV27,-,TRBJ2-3,ASRGLTTDTQY